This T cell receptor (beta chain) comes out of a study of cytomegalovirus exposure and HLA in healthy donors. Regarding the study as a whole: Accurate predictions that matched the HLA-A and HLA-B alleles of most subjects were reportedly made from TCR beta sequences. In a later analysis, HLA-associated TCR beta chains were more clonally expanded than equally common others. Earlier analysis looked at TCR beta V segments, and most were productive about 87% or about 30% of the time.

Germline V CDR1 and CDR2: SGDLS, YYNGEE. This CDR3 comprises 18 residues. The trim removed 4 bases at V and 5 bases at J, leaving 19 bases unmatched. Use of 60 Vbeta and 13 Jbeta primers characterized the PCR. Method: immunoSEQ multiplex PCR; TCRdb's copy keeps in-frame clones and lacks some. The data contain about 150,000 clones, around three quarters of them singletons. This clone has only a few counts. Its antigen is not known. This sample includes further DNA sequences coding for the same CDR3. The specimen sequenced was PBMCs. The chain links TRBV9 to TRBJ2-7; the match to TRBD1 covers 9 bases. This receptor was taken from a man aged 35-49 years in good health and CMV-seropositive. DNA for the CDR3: TGTGCCAGCAGCAGGCGACAGGGGGGGGGTAGCGGGTCCCACGAGCAGTACTTC. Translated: CASSRRQGGGSGSHEQYF.